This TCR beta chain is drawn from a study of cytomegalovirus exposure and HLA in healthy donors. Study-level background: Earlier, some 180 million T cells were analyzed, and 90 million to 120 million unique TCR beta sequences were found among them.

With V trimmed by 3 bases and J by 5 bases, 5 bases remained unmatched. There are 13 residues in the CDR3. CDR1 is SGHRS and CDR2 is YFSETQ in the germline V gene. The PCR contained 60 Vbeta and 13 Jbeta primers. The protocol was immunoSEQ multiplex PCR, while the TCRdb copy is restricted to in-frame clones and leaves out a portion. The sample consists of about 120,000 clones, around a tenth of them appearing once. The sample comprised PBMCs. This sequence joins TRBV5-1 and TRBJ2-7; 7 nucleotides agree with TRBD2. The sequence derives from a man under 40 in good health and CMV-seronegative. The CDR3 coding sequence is TGCGCCAGCAGCTGGGGCGGGACTAACGAGCAGTACTTC. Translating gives CASSWGGTNEQYF.